These T cell receptor beta chains were read from a single sample in a study of cytomegalovirus exposure and HLA in healthy donors. Here immunoSEQ multiplex PCR was the method, and the copy in TCRdb shows in-frame clones only, minus some. The sample gives under 130,000 clones, 60% to 85% of which show up once; under 1.5% is in the top ten. Sequencing was done on a sample of PBMCs. The receptors were sampled from a man in his forties in good health and CMV-seronegative. The CDR3 runs from the conserved cysteine through the conserved F or W. Each record gives: D gene, J gene, clone size, V gene, CDR3 DNA, CDR3 protein. D genes are given only for firm matches. The size entry is marked missing in some rows and otherwise reads once, few, many or a size class.

D gene: TRBD1; J gene: TRBJ2-7; clone size: NA; V gene: TRBV5-4; CDR3 DNA: TGTGCCAGCAGCGGCGGGCCGAAAACAGGGGTCTACGAGCAGTACTTC; CDR3 protein: CASSGGPKTGVYEQYF
D gene: NA; J gene: TRBJ2-7; clone size: NA; V gene: TRBV28; CDR3 DNA: TGTGCCAGCAGTTTATCGTCCCAGGGGCCGTACGAGCAGTACTTC; CDR3 protein: CASSLSSQGPYEQYF
D gene: TRBD1; J gene: TRBJ1-2; clone size: NA; V gene: TRBV4-2; CDR3 DNA: TGTGCCAGCAGCCAATCGGACAGGGGCTATGGCTACACCTTC; CDR3 protein: CASSQSDRGYGYTF
D gene: NA; J gene: TRBJ1-5; clone size: NA; V gene: TRBV6-1; CDR3 DNA: TGTGCCAGCAGTGAAGCCAGACGGACTGGTAATCAGCCCCAGCATTTT; CDR3 protein: CASSEARRTGNQPQHF
D gene: TRBD2; J gene: TRBJ2-4; clone size: few; V gene: TRBV10-3; CDR3 DNA: TGTGCCATCAGTGAGTCTATAGCGGGAGAGTCTGCTCAGTACTTC; CDR3 protein: CAISESIAGESAQYF
D gene: NA; J gene: TRBJ1-1; clone size: once; V gene: TRBV6-5; CDR3 DNA: TGTGCCAGCAGTTACGGGGCAGGGCGGATGAACACTGAAGCTTTCTTT; CDR3 protein: CASSYGAGRMNTEAFF
D gene: TRBD1; J gene: TRBJ1-5; clone size: NA; V gene: TRBV6-1; CDR3 DNA: TGTGCCAGCAGTACGTGGGACAGGAGTCAGCCCCAGCATTTT; CDR3 protein: CASSTWDRSQPQHF
D gene: TRBD2; J gene: TRBJ2-3; clone size: NA; V gene: TRBV7-9; CDR3 DNA: TGTGCCAGCAGTTCAGGACTAGCGGAAGGCACAGATACGCAGTATTTT; CDR3 protein: CASSSGLAEGTDTQYF
D gene: TRBD1; J gene: TRBJ1-1; clone size: NA; V gene: TRBV6-4; CDR3 DNA: TGTGCCAGCAAACAGGGGGAGAGCACTGAAGCTTTCTTT; CDR3 protein: CASKQGESTEAFF
D gene: NA; J gene: TRBJ2-2; clone size: NA; V gene: TRBV7-3; CDR3 DNA: TGTGCCAGCAGCGTACAGGGTCGCGGCGGGGAGCTGTTTTTT; CDR3 protein: CASSVQGRGGELFF
D gene: NA; J gene: TRBJ2-7; clone size: NA; V gene: TRBV11-3; CDR3 DNA: TGTGCCAGCAGCTTACGAGGGAGGCCCTACGAGCAGTACTTC; CDR3 protein: CASSLRGRPYEQYF
D gene: TRBD2; J gene: TRBJ2-7; clone size: NA; V gene: TRBV4-1; CDR3 DNA: TGCGCCAGCAGCCAAGATCCGGCTAGCGGGACCTACGAGCAGTACTTC; CDR3 protein: CASSQDPASGTYEQYF
D gene: TRBD1; J gene: TRBJ2-5; clone size: NA; V gene: TRBV5-1; CDR3 DNA: TGCGCCAGCAGCTCGACAGGGGGGTACCAAGAGACCCAGTACTTC; CDR3 protein: CASSSTGGYQETQYF
D gene: TRBD1; J gene: TRBJ2-5; clone size: NA; V gene: TRBV13; CDR3 DNA: TGTGCCAGCGCCATTACAGGGGAAGAGACCCAGTACTTC; CDR3 protein: CASAITGEETQYF
D gene: NA; J gene: TRBJ2-1; clone size: NA; V gene: TRBV19; CDR3 DNA: TGTGCCAGTAGTATAGCTGCGGGGCTCTACAATGAGCAGTTCTTC; CDR3 protein: CASSIAAGLYNEQFF
D gene: TRBD1; J gene: TRBJ1-3; clone size: NA; V gene: TRBV4-2; CDR3 DNA: TGTGCCAGCAGCCAAACGACAGGGGCCTTCTCTGGAAACACCATATATTTT; CDR3 protein: CASSQTTGAFSGNTIYF
D gene: TRBD1; J gene: TRBJ1-2; clone size: NA; V gene: TRBV7-9; CDR3 DNA: TGTGCCAGCAGCCCAAGAGGGGACAGGGGTGACGGCTACACCTTC; CDR3 protein: CASSPRGDRGDGYTF
D gene: TRBD1; J gene: TRBJ2-5; clone size: NA; V gene: TRBV7-9; CDR3 DNA: TGTGCCAGCAGCCGACAGGGGGGAGAGACCCAGTACTTC; CDR3 protein: CASSRQGGETQYF
D gene: NA; J gene: TRBJ2-1; clone size: NA; V gene: TRBV7-3; CDR3 DNA: TGTGCCAGCAGCTTAGGGGGGGCCAATGAGCAGTTCTTC; CDR3 protein: CASSLGGANEQFF
D gene: TRBD1; J gene: TRBJ2-7; clone size: NA; V gene: TRBV29-1; CDR3 DNA: TGCAGCGTTGGGACAGGATACGAGCAGTACTTC; CDR3 protein: CSVGTGYEQYF
D gene: NA; J gene: TRBJ2-6; clone size: NA; V gene: TRBV19; CDR3 DNA: TGTGCCAGTAGTATCGGCAGGGCTGGGGCCAACGTCCTGACTTTC; CDR3 protein: CASSIGRAGANVLTF
D gene: TRBD2; J gene: TRBJ2-7; clone size: NA; V gene: TRBV23-1; CDR3 DNA: TGCGCCAGCAGTCAATCGGAGCGGGAGGGCCCCTACGAGCAGTACTTC; CDR3 protein: CASSQSEREGPYEQYF
D gene: NA; J gene: TRBJ2-7; clone size: NA; V gene: TRBV30; CDR3 DNA: TGTGCCTGGAGTCCAGGGCTGCGCGAGCAGTACTTC; CDR3 protein: CAWSPGLREQYF
D gene: NA; J gene: TRBJ2-2; clone size: NA; V gene: TRBV27; CDR3 DNA: TGTGCCAGCAGTTTATCGGGGGGGACAGGAGCCACCGGGGAGCTGTTTTTT; CDR3 protein: CASSLSGGTGATGELFF
D gene: NA; J gene: TRBJ2-3; clone size: NA; V gene: TRBV7-8; CDR3 DNA: TGTGCCAGCAGCCTCGAGCCTCGGTACTCTAGCACAGATACGCAGTATTTT; CDR3 protein: CASSLEPRYSSTDTQYF
D gene: TRBD2; J gene: TRBJ2-5; clone size: NA; V gene: TRBV7-9; CDR3 DNA: TGTGCCAGCAGCCTTAGCGGGGGGACGAAGGCCCAGTACTTC; CDR3 protein: CASSLSGGTKAQYF
D gene: NA; J gene: TRBJ1-6; clone size: NA; V gene: TRBV6-1; CDR3 DNA: TGTGCCAGCAGTGAAGAGGGGGGGGTGGGTAATTCACCCCTCCACTTT; CDR3 protein: CASSEEGGVGNSPLHF
D gene: TRBD2; J gene: TRBJ2-7; clone size: NA; V gene: TRBV7-9; CDR3 DNA: TGTGCCAGCAGCCCAAACCGACTAGCGGGAGGGAGCTCCTACGAGCAGTACTTC; CDR3 protein: CASSPNRLAGGSSYEQYF
D gene: TRBD2; J gene: TRBJ2-5; clone size: NA; V gene: TRBV7-3; CDR3 DNA: TGTGCCAGCAGCCTGGGGAGGGCAGAGACCCAGTACTTC; CDR3 protein: CASSLGRAETQYF
D gene: TRBD1; J gene: TRBJ1-5; clone size: NA; V gene: TRBV30; CDR3 DNA: TGTGCCTGGGGGACAGGGGGCGCCAGTCAGCCCCAGCATTTT; CDR3 protein: CAWGTGGASQPQHF
D gene: NA; J gene: TRBJ2-5; clone size: NA; V gene: TRBV4-2; CDR3 DNA: TGTGCCAGCAGCCAAGATCCGGGGAAGACCCAGTACTTC; CDR3 protein: CASSQDPGKTQYF
D gene: NA; J gene: TRBJ2-7; clone size: NA; V gene: TRBV11-2; CDR3 DNA: TGTGCCAGCAGCTTAGGGAGGGGTCCGGCCTACGAGCAGTACTTC; CDR3 protein: CASSLGRGPAYEQYF
D gene: TRBD1; J gene: TRBJ1-6; clone size: NA; V gene: TRBV27; CDR3 DNA: TGTGCCAGCAGTCTAACCGGGACAGCCGCAAATTCACCCCTCCACTTT; CDR3 protein: CASSLTGTAANSPLHF
D gene: TRBD1; J gene: TRBJ1-2; clone size: NA; V gene: TRBV9; CDR3 DNA: TGTGCCAGCAGCGTAGGGGGACAGGGTTCCTATGGCTACACCTTC; CDR3 protein: CASSVGGQGSYGYTF
D gene: NA; J gene: TRBJ2-7; clone size: NA; V gene: TRBV29-1; CDR3 DNA: TGCAGCGTTGACCTGGGGACTGGATACGAGCAGTACTTC; CDR3 protein: CSVDLGTGYEQYF
D gene: TRBD1; J gene: TRBJ1-2; clone size: NA; V gene: TRBV28; CDR3 DNA: TGTGCCAGCAGCTCGGGACAGGGGGGCCTCTTTTATGGCTACACCTTC; CDR3 protein: CASSSGQGGLFYGYTF
D gene: TRBD1; J gene: TRBJ2-3; clone size: once; V gene: TRBV7-8; CDR3 DNA: TGTGCCAGCAGCTCCTCCGGGACAGGGAAGGCTAGCACAGATACGCAGTATTTT; CDR3 protein: CASSSSGTGKASTDTQYF
D gene: NA; J gene: TRBJ2-6; clone size: NA; V gene: TRBV11-1; CDR3 DNA: TGTGCCAGCAGCTTAAGCCGCGGGGTGTATGGGGCCAACGTCCTGACTTTC; CDR3 protein: CASSLSRGVYGANVLTF
D gene: NA; J gene: TRBJ1-5; clone size: NA; V gene: TRBV28; CDR3 DNA: TGTGCCAGCAGTTTCGGGCGGATGTTTCGAGGACAGCGGGGGCCCCAGCATTTT; CDR3 protein: CASSFGRMFRGQRGPQHF
D gene: TRBD2; J gene: TRBJ2-3; clone size: NA; V gene: TRBV14; CDR3 DNA: TGTGCCAGCAGCCGGCGGGGGTGGAGCACAGATACGCAGTATTTT; CDR3 protein: CASSRRGWSTDTQYF
D gene: TRBD2; J gene: TRBJ2-3; clone size: NA; V gene: TRBV28; CDR3 DNA: TGTGCCAGCAGTTCCCAGACTAGCGGAAGCACAGATACGCAGTATTTT; CDR3 protein: CASSSQTSGSTDTQYF
D gene: TRBD1; J gene: TRBJ1-5; clone size: NA; V gene: TRBV5-1; CDR3 DNA: TGCGCCAGCAGCCCCGGGACAGGGGGCGATTTAAGCAATCAGCCCCAGCATTTT; CDR3 protein: CASSPGTGGDLSNQPQHF
D gene: NA; J gene: TRBJ2-3; clone size: NA; V gene: TRBV28; CDR3 DNA: TGTGCCAGCAGTTTAGACAGCTACACAGATACGCAGTATTTT; CDR3 protein: CASSLDSYTDTQYF
D gene: NA; J gene: TRBJ2-3; clone size: few; V gene: TRBV19; CDR3 DNA: TGTGCCAGTAGGGCGGCGGGGGCCACAGATACGCAGTATTTT; CDR3 protein: CASRAAGATDTQYF
D gene: NA; J gene: TRBJ1-1; clone size: NA; V gene: TRBV11-3; CDR3 DNA: TGTGCCAGCAGCCCTAGACAGACGAACACTGAAGCTTTCTTT; CDR3 protein: CASSPRQTNTEAFF
D gene: NA; J gene: TRBJ1-2; clone size: NA; V gene: TRBV5-6; CDR3 DNA: TGTGCCAGCAGTTCCGGGACACTTTATGGCTACACCTTC; CDR3 protein: CASSSGTLYGYTF
D gene: NA; J gene: TRBJ1-1; clone size: NA; V gene: TRBV29-1; CDR3 DNA: TGCAGCGGCCTAGGGGGTCTGTGGACTGAAGCTTTCTTT; CDR3 protein: CSGLGGLWTEAFF
D gene: NA; J gene: TRBJ2-5; clone size: NA; V gene: TRBV7-2; CDR3 DNA: TGTGCCAGCAGCCCGGCGGCCGTCCGGGAGACCCAGTACTTC; CDR3 protein: CASSPAAVRETQYF
D gene: NA; J gene: TRBJ1-2; clone size: few; V gene: TRBV6-6; CDR3 DNA: TGTGCCAGCAGTTTTTCAGGACAGCCTCCAGGGGGCTACACCTTC; CDR3 protein: CASSFSGQPPGGYTF
D gene: NA; J gene: TRBJ1-2; clone size: NA; V gene: TRBV6-1; CDR3 DNA: TGTGCCAGCAGTGAAGTTTGGGAGACTAACTATGGCTACACCTTC; CDR3 protein: CASSEVWETNYGYTF